A single T cell receptor (beta chain) is shown here with its context. This sample is part of a study of OX40 agonist ivuxolimab in advanced cancers. Background on the study: Over 30% of patients had received prior checkpoint inhibitor therapy.

V lost 6 bases and J lost 0; bases outside the gene matches: 6. The CDR3 runs 17 residues. The germline CDR1 and CDR2 sequences are MGHRA and YSYEKL. Produced via immunoSEQ multiplex PCR; TCRdb's table is partial and in-frame only. This table holds about 100,000 clones, over 75% found once. The source material was CD4+ or CD8+ T cells sorted from blood, sampled in a trial of the OX40 agonist ivuxolimab. The J gene is TRBJ2-1, the V gene TRBV4-1, with 12 bases lining up with TRBD2. The receptor was derived from an adult with an advanced solid tumor such as melanoma, head and neck, liver or kidney cancer. The CDR3 is CASRRLAGESSYNEQFF. The CDR3 DNA is TGCGCCAGCAGGCGACTAGCGGGAGAGAGCTCCTACAATGAGCAGTTCTTC.